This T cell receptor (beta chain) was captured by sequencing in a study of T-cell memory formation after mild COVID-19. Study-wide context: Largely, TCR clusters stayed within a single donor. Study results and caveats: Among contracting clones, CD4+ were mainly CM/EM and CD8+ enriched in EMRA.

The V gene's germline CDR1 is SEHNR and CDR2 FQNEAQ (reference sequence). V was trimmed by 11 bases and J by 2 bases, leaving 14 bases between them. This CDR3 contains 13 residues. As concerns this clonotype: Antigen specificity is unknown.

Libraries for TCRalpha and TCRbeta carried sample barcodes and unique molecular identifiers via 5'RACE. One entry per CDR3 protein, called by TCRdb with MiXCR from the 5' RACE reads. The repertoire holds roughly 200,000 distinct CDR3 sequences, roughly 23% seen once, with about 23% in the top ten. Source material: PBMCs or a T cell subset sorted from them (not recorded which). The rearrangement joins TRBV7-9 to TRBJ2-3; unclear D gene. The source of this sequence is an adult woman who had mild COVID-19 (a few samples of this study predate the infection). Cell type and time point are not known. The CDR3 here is CAGTLYLTDTQYF. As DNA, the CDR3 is TGTGCCGGTACCCTATACCTCACAGATACGCAGTATTTT.